The 4 T cell receptor beta chains given below trace back to one sample, sequenced in a study of T cells after yellow fever vaccination. One entry per CDR3 protein, called by TCRdb with MiXCR from the 5' RACE reads. The table has 230,000 or so distinct CDR3 sequences, roughly 3.7% seen once. The input for sequencing was PBMCs, taken 15 days after the yellow fever booster vaccination. All receptors come from a man between 18 and 35 years old who received the YFV17D yellow fever vaccine.

The CDR3 DNA sequence: TGTGCCAGCAGGTTGGGGAGTTGGTATGGCTACACCTTC. Translation: CASRLGSWYGYTF. The chain carries TRBV12-3 or TRBV12-4 and TRBJ1-2; unclear D gene. This CDR3 has 13 amino acids. V dropped 6 bases and J dropped 5 bases, with 13 bases sitting between them.

This clonotype has a count of ten or more. The V call is TRBV7-2, the J call TRBJ2-5; D is unresolved. Trimming stripped 5 bases from V and 7 bases from J, with 8 bases between. Germline V CDR1 and CDR2: SGHTA, FQGNSA. CDR3 length: 11 residues. The CDR3 sequence: CASSAPATQYF. CDR3 nucleotide sequence: TGTGCCAGCAGCGCCCCCGCGACCCAGTACTTC.

There are many counts of this clonotype. This chain links TRBV7-8 with TRBJ1-5; TRBD1 might be the D (6 bases). The V end lost 3 bases, the J end lost 6 bases, and 15 bases lay between the germline ends. Germline V gene sequence: CDR1 SGHVS, CDR2 FQNEAQ. This CDR3 is 15 amino acids long. The CDR3 protein is CASSLYQGPSQPQHF. As DNA, the CDR3 is TGTGCCAGCAGCTTGTACCAGGGGCCCTCTCAGCCCCAGCATTTT.

This clonotype was picked up many times. The chain recombines TRBV20-1 with TRBJ1-6; 9 bases agree with TRBD1. Germline-derived CDR1 and CDR2 are DFQATT and SNEGSKA (reference sequence). V dropped 5 bases and J dropped 7; count of bases not matched to a gene: 9. This CDR3 region has 15 residues. The CDR3 loop is CSAVRPGQGNSPLHF. In nucleotides, the CDR3 is TGCAGTGCTGTCCGACCGGGACAGGGAAATTCACCCCTCCACTTT.